The 28 T cell receptor beta chains in this list originate from one sample, sequenced in a study of patients and donors after allogeneic stem cell transplantation. TCRdb ran MiXCR on the RT-PCR reads and lists one entry per CDR3 protein. The sample includes about 57,000 distinct CDR3 sequences, more than 10% of them seen just once. Sequenced: blood, either unsorted or a sorted T cell fraction (not recorded which). The receptors here all came from a human donor who was either an allogeneic HSCT recipient or a stem cell or donor lymphocyte infusion donor (not recorded which). It is not recorded whose cells these are; they may come from a transplant donor.

This clonotype has a count of ten or more. The chain links TRBV9 to TRBJ1-6; no reliable D call. In germline, CDR1 is SGDLS, CDR2 YYNGEE. CDR3 size: 12 residues. V was clipped by 4 bases and J by 6 bases, with 5 bases between them. The chain's CDR3 is CASSLGNSPLHF. The DNA for the CDR3 is TGTGCCAGCAGCCTTGGTAATTCACCCCTCCACTTT.

This clonotype was seen ten or more times. The chain recombines TRBV4-2 with TRBJ1-2; D remains unclear. Per the germline V gene, CDR1 is LGHNA and CDR2 is YNFKEQ. Between the trimmed V and J ends, which lost 4 bases and 4 bases, there was a span of 16 bases. The CDR3 length is 15 residues. The CDR3 sequence is CASSPSADFTYGYTF. CDR3 coding DNA: TGTGCCAGCAGCCCTTCCGCCGACTTCACCTATGGCTACACCTTC.

At least ten counts were recorded for this clonotype. The CDR3 region is CASSLYGDNTEAFF. Here the CDR3 DNA reads TGTGCCAGCAGCTTATATGGGGATAACACTGAAGCTTTCTTT. The chain recombines TRBV11-2 with TRBJ1-1; D unresolved. This CDR3 has 14 amino acids. The germline V and J ends were trimmed by 2 bases and 2 bases, with 9 bases remaining between them. CDR1 is SGHAT, CDR2 FQNNGV, per germline.

This clonotype was counted only a few times. This rearrangement joins TRBV25-1 to TRBJ1-2; D is unclear. The CDR3 covers 13 residues. V was pared by 5 bases and J by 7 bases, with 14 bases between. Germline-derived CDR1 and CDR2 are MGHDK and SYGVNS. The CDR3 DNA follows: TGTGCCAGCAGTTACGACCAAGTCGGTGGCTACACCTTC. Its translation is CASSYDQVGGYTF.

V usage is TRBV29-1 and J usage is TRBJ2-7; the D gene is possibly TRBD1 (6 bases). Per the germline V gene, CDR1 is SQVTM and CDR2 is ANQGSEA. V lost 5 bases and J 1 base, leaving 12 bases between the germline ends. This CDR3 has 13 amino acids. The chain's CDR3 is CSVRQVMSYEQYF. The CDR3 DNA is TGCAGCGTTCGACAGGTGATGTCCTACGAGCAGTACTTC.

This rearrangement joins TRBV6-2 or TRBV6-3 to TRBJ1-2; 10 bases map to TRBD1. CDR1 is MNHEY, CDR2 SVGEGT, per germline. The CDR3 loop spans 20 amino acids. The V segment lost 0 bases and the J segment 4 bases; nucleotides outside the gene matches: 17. CDR3 bases: TGTGCCAGCAGTTACTCGACAGGGGGCTTCCAGGCGGCCGCCGGCTATGGCTACACCTTC. This sequence encodes CASSYSTGGFQAAAGYGYTF.

Many counts were recorded for this clonotype. The genes are TRBV2 and TRBJ1-1; D is unresolved. The CDR3 loop spans 13 amino acids. V was cut by 2 bases and J by 3 bases, with 7 bases left in between. The germline V gene encodes CDR1 SNHLY and CDR2 FYNNEI. The DNA of the CDR3 is TGTGCCAGCAGTGAACAGAGGGACACTGAAGCTTTCTTT. It codes for CASSEQRDTEAFF. Full variable domain (remainder filled in from reference TRBV2 and TRBJ1-1): EPEVTQTPSHQVTQMGQEVILRCVPISNHLYFYWYRQILGQKVEFLVSFYNNEISEKSEIFDDQFSVERPDGSNFTLKIRSTKLEDSAMYFCASSEQRDTEAFFGQGTRLTVV.

This clonotype was seen ten or more times. This sequence joins TRBV5-5 and TRBJ2-1, with TRBD1 identical over 8 bases. Looked up from germline, CDR1 is SGHKS and CDR2 is YYEKEE (reference sequence). CDR3 length: 16 amino acids. V lost 5 bases to trimming and J lost 2 bases; unmatched junction nucleotides: 9. In nucleotides, the CDR3 is TGTGCCAGCAGTTATCCACAGGGGGGCGCCTACAATGAGCAGTTCTTC. Amino acids: CASSYPQGGAYNEQFF. The full variable domain, with the rest looked up from reference TRBV5-5 and TRBJ2-1, is DAGVTQSPTHLIKTRGQQVTLRCSPISGHKSVSWYQQVLGQGPQFIFQYYEKEERGRGNFPDRFSARQFPNYSSELNVNALLLGDSALYLCASSYPQGGAYNEQFFGPGTRLTVL.

The chain links TRBV11-2 to TRBJ2-1; 8 bases are shared with TRBD2. Germline V gives CDR1 SGHAT, CDR2 FQNNGV. V trimming: 1 base; J trimming: 9 bases; junction bases outside the gene matches: 5. This CDR3 has 14 residues. The CDR3 DNA sequence: TGTGCCAGCAGCTTAGCAGCGGGAGATATTGAGCAGTTCTTC. Protein sequence: CASSLAAGDIEQFF.

This clonotype was found many times. The genes are TRBV12-3 or TRBV12-4 and TRBJ1-5; D unclear. The CDR3 length is 14 residues. The ends were cut back, 6 bases at V and 4 bases at J, with 13 bases in the middle. CDR3 loop: CASSLTEGNQPQHF. CDR3 nucleotides: TGTGCCAGCAGCCTGACGGAGGGTAATCAGCCCCAGCATTTT.

The J gene is TRBJ1-1, the V gene TRBV29-1; no definite D call. Between the trimmed V and J ends, which lost 6 bases and 0 bases, there was a span of 11 bases. This CDR3 is built from 13 residues. CDR1 is SQVTM and CDR2 is ANQGSEA in the germline V gene. The CDR3 DNA follows: TGCAGCGTGAGGCAGGACGTGAACACTGAAGCTTTCTTT. It is translated as CSVRQDVNTEAFF.

The genes are TRBV27 and TRBJ1-1, with TRBD1 matching over 8 bases. The V gene's germline CDR1 is MNHEY and CDR2 SMNVEV (reference sequence). The CDR3 extends over 15 amino acids. With V trimmed by 4 bases and J by 1 base, 5 bases remained unmatched. CDR3 DNA: TGTGCCAGCAGTTCCCGGACAGGGCGGAACACTGAAGCTTTCTTT. Amino acid sequence: CASSSRTGRNTEAFF.

This clonotype has a handful of counts. The chain has TRBV25-1 and TRBJ2-1; D gene unclear. Trimming shortened V by 4 bases and J by 8 bases, and 15 bases separated the two germline ends. The CDR3 is 14 amino acids. Germline V lookup: CDR1 MGHDK, CDR2 SYGVNS. The CDR3 loop reads CASSVARRVDEQFF. DNA of the CDR3: TGTGCCAGCAGTGTTGCCCGACGTGTCGATGAGCAGTTCTTC.

The sample holds many counts of this clonotype. One junction end disagrees with the germline gene, perhaps due to a read error. The rearrangement links TRBV28 to TRBJ1-3; D not resolved. This CDR3 is 13 amino acids long. CDR1 is MDHEN, CDR2 SYDVKM, per germline. The CDR3 DNA reads as TGTGCCAGCAGTTTCGCGGATGGATACACCATATATTTT. Translating it yields CASSFADGYTIYF.

This clonotype was found a few times. The chain uses TRBV29-1 and TRBJ2-7; D call uncertain. V shed 4 bases and J shed 2 bases, with 15 bases lying between them. Per the germline V gene, CDR1 is SQVTM and CDR2 is ANQGSEA. The CDR3 spans 14 residues. CDR3 nucleotides: TGCAGCGTTGTAGGCAGCGAGATTACCTACGAGCAGTACTTC. It encodes CSVVGSEITYEQYF.

V usage is TRBV19 and J usage is TRBJ1-5; a possible D gene is TRBD1 (5 bases). The CDR3 covers 15 residues. Between the trimmed V and J ends, which lost 1 base and 2 bases, there was a span of 9 bases. The germline CDR1 and CDR2 sequences are LNHDA and SQIVND (reference sequence). CDR3 sequence: CASSIGGDGNQPQHF. DNA for the CDR3: TGTGCCAGTAGTATAGGAGGGGATGGCAATCAGCCCCAGCATTTT.

The genes are TRBV6-2 or TRBV6-3 and TRBJ2-2, with TRBD2 matching 11 bases. The ends lost 0 bases at V and 4 bases at J; junction bases unmatched: 10. In germline, CDR1 is MNHEY, CDR2 SVGEGT. The length of the CDR3 is 19 residues. The CDR3 sequence: CASSYSSAGLAASTGELFF. Here the CDR3 DNA reads TGTGCCAGCAGTTACTCCTCGGCGGGACTAGCGGCCTCCACCGGGGAGCTGTTTTTT.

This sequence joins TRBV5-4 and TRBJ2-3, with a weak D call TRBD2 (6 bases). The CDR3 is 16 residues long. CDR1 SGHNT and CDR2 YYREEE come from the germline V gene (reference sequence). V was shortened by 0 bases and J by 3 bases, with 14 bases between the two germline ends. The CDR3: CASSLAAGGGTDTQYF. The CDR3 coding sequence is TGTGCCAGCAGCTTGGCCGCCGGGGGAGGAACAGATACGCAGTATTTT.

The chain has TRBV3-1 and TRBJ2-7; 7 bases map to TRBD1. J was trimmed by 3 bases and V by 2 bases; bases with no gene match: 4. The CDR3 is 14 residues long. Per the germline V gene, CDR1 is LGHDT and CDR2 is YNNKEL (reference sequence). CDR3 sequence: CASSQSSGGYEQYF. As DNA, the CDR3 is TGTGCCAGCAGCCAATCTTCAGGGGGCTACGAGCAGTACTTC.

This chain's CDR3 is CSARGGLAVFTDTQYF. The CDR3 DNA reads as TGCAGTGCTAGAGGGGGACTAGCGGTGTTCACAGATACGCAGTATTTT. The chain carries TRBV20-1 and TRBJ2-3; 11 positions agree with TRBD2. The CDR3 runs to 16 residues. Germline lookup yields CDR1 DFQATT and CDR2 SNEGSKA (reference sequence). J gave up 2 bases and V 1 base, and 5 bases lay outside the gene matches.

This clonotype was seen ten or more times. This chain uses TRBV12-3 or TRBV12-4 with TRBJ2-1; 13 nucleotides line up with TRBD2. The CDR3 is 17 amino acids. J gave up 2 bases and V 6 bases, and 7 bases lay outside the gene matches. The CDR3 protein is CASSSGLAGVPYNEQFF. CDR3 in DNA: TGTGCCAGCAGCTCCGGACTAGCGGGAGTGCCCTACAATGAGCAGTTCTTC.

About this clonotype itself: At one end the junction does not follow the germline gene, possibly because of a read error. The DNA of the CDR3 is TGCAGCGTTGAAGATCGGGTCAGCCTCACAGATCCGCAGTATTTT. This translates into CSVEDRVSLTDPQYF. The chain recombines TRBV29-1 with TRBJ2-3, with unresolved D. The length of the CDR3 is 15 residues. The V gene's germline CDR1 is SQVTM and CDR2 ANQGSEA.

This clonotype came up many times. The rearrangement links TRBV5-1 to TRBJ1-1; a weak D match, TRBD1 (5 bases). CDR1 is SGHRS and CDR2 is YFSETQ in the germline V gene. CDR3 length equals 14 residues. The V end lost 0 bases, the J end lost 1 base, and 7 bases lay between the germline ends. The CDR3 DNA reads TGCGCCAGCAGCTTGGCCACAGGGAACACTGAAGCTTTCTTT. Residues: CASSLATGNTEAFF.

The sample holds a few counts of this clonotype. The chain employs TRBV10-3 and TRBJ1-1, with D unclear. This CDR3 spans 13 amino acids. Germline values: CDR1 ENHRY, CDR2 SYGVKD. V was pared by 7 bases and J by 0 bases, with 9 bases between. CDR3 bases: TGTGCCATCAACCGGCAGTTGAACACTGAAGCTTTCTTT. It yields the protein CAINRQLNTEAFF.

Many counts were recorded for this clonotype. The chain couples TRBV20-1 to TRBJ1-1; no clear D. The CDR3 loop spans 15 amino acids. Deletions cut 5 bases from V and 7 bases from J, with 23 bases between. Germline V gene sequence: CDR1 DFQATT, CDR2 SNEGSKA (reference sequence). The CDR3 is CSASRLTTISHEAFF. The DNA of the CDR3 is TGCAGTGCTTCCCGGTTAACCACAATCTCGCATGAAGCTTTCTTT.

This clonotype was seen only a few times. The chain has TRBV6-1 and TRBJ2-5; tentatively, D is TRBD1 or TRBD2 (5 bases each). The germline V gene has CDR1 MNHNS and CDR2 SASEGT. The CDR3 consists of 15 residues. Trimming shortened V by 3 bases and J by 3 bases, and 14 bases separated the two germline ends. CDR3 loop: CASSDTREIEETQYF. The CDR3 DNA is TGTGCCAGCAGTGACACCAGGGAGATTGAAGAGACCCAGTACTTC.

This clonotype has only a few counts. Germline is not matched at one junction end, which may reflect a read error. The chain carries TRBV7-7 and TRBJ2-1; TRBD2 aligns across 10 bases. The CDR3 is made up of 16 amino acids. The germline gives CDR1 SSHAT, CDR2 FNYEAQ (reference sequence). This chain's CDR3 is CASSPWTSGSYNEQFF. The CDR3 DNA is TGTGCTAGCAGCCCCTGGACTAGCGGATCCTACAATGAGCAGTTCTTC.

This clonotype has a count of ten or more. This chain connects TRBV18 to TRBJ1-1; D is unresolved. Trimming cost V 0 bases and J 0 bases, with 5 bases left between them. From germline, CDR1 is KGHSH and CDR2 LQKENI. This CDR3 contains 14 residues. The CDR3 DNA is TGTGCCAGCTCACCACCGGCTATGAACACTGAAGCTTTCTTT. It codes for CASSPPAMNTEAFF.